This record concerns one T cell receptor beta chain sequence. It lacks a known antigen. Within one base of it there is no much larger clone, and no base qualities were kept. Other DNA sequences in this specimen translate into the identical CDR3. This entry belongs to a study of T cell responses to AZD1222 COVID-19 vaccine (dated by TCRdb to the early 2020s). Regarding the study in general: A total of approximately 240 trial participants underwent TCR sequencing, of whom under 220 had received two doses of AZD1222 and around 25 had received two doses of the MenACWY control vaccine. Trial participants were enrolled into age subgroups of 18-55, 56-69 and 70-plus years, which contained around 150, 28 and 57 TCR-sequenced participants, respectively.

The CDR3 regions of human TCRbeta chains were analyzed by immunosequencing. Regarding the original processing steps: Repertoire TCRs were checked for matches against a reference library of SARS-CoV-2-specific TCRs that had been generated using the MIRA antigen-specificity platform. Breadth was defined as the fraction of unique TCRs that were SARS-CoV-2-associated. Depth was defined as the fraction of total T cells that were SARS-CoV-2-associated. Using the MIRA data, each spike-specific TCR was mapped to the spike region that the TCR reacts to and placed in a CD4 or CD8 class. Log10-transformed breadth and depth values were compared by one-way ANOVA with Sidak's multiple comparisons tests. Held by TCRdb, this immuneACCESS table contains in-frame sequences only and omits some clones. Under half of the omission traces to an unresolved V gene where checked; the cause of the rest is unknown. V, J and clone size derive from that table, while D and trimming were established from the DNA sequence. The sample includes around 44,000 clones, with 80% to 90% observed a single time. The ten top clones hold 5.5% to 7% of the sample.

Study-wide findings and limitations: Because no day 14 peak-response samples were available, the repertoires could be characterized only after the peak T cell response. CD4 TCRs associated with the vaccine covered the entire spike protein, and the dominant responses were in regions 160-218 and 743-854. Most participants were white British and females outnumbered males, and the authors suggested that clonal diversity may have been underestimated. Epitopes outside the regions mutated in the B.1.351 and B.1.1.7 variants were reportedly recognized by nearly half of the unique spike-specific TCRs. After two AZD1222 doses, spike-specific TCR breadth and depth were significantly higher than at day 0 and than in MenACWY recipients. Conclusions about previously exposed vaccinees are limited, since just five or six AZD1222 recipients were seropositive for SARS-CoV-2 at baseline. In the small 56-69-year group, the increase in depth fell short of significance, most likely because of low power.

The sample's time point label, in plain terms: about 28 days (+/-7) after the second vaccine dose. AZD1222 recipients whose second dose came at about 4 weeks and those whose second dose came at about 12 weeks were combined into one group, since spike-specific TCR depth and breadth did not differ between the two schedules. The vaccinee samples were drawn from two UK trials, COV001 and COV002, one of which was a single-blind randomized controlled phase 2/3 trial testing AZD1222 (ChAdOx1 nCoV-19) in healthy adults. Trial participant PBMC samples were collected at day 0 and day 28 after the second dose for TCRbeta chain sequencing. V lost 2 bases and J lost 1 base, and the count of bases not matched to a germline gene is 2. The germline V gene gives CDR1 as SGHRS and CDR2 as YFSETQ. The CDR3 measures 14 amino acids from cysteine to phenylalanine. Here the CDR3 DNA is all that survives: 42 bases in frame from base 1.

The sample consisted of peripheral blood, taken 28 days after the second AZD1222 dose. The receptor comes from an adult who received the AZD1222 COVID-19 vaccine. This sequence uses TRBV5-1 and TRBJ2-5; 7 bases in the middle match TRBD1. The nucleotide sequence is given as TGCGCCAGCAGCTTCACAGGGGCCCAAGAGACCCAGTACTTC. This gives the protein CASSFTGAQETQYF.